This passage covers 27 T cell receptor beta chains from one sample sequenced in a study of cytomegalovirus exposure and HLA in healthy donors. Primers: 60 Vbeta forward and 13 Jbeta reverse. TCRdb keeps only in-frame clones here, not all; method: immunoSEQ multiplex PCR. Of more than 140,000 clones listed, approximately 80% were seen once; the top ten hold 5.7%. The sequenced sample was PBMCs. The source of these receptors is a man younger than 45 in good health and CMV-seropositive.

V and J are TRBV19 and TRBJ1-2; 8 nucleotides line up with TRBD1. Germline assignment: CDR1 LNHDA and CDR2 SQIVND (reference sequence). With 5 bases clipped from V and 8 bases from J, the junction kept 16 bases outside the gene matches. This CDR3 is 16 amino acids long. The chain's CDR3 is CASSPGQGRRQKGYTF. The CDR3 nucleotides are TGTGCCAGTAGTCCCGGACAGGGCAGAAGGCAAAAGGGCTACACCTTC. Supplemented by reference TRBV19 and TRBJ1-2, the full variable domain reads DGGITQSPKYLFRKEGQNVTLSCEQNLNHDAMYWYRQDPGQGLRLIYYSQIVNDFQKGDIAEGYSVSREKKESFPLTVTSAQKNPTAFYLCASSPGQGRRQKGYTFGSGTRLTVV.

The rearrangement links TRBV29-1 to TRBJ2-7, with 7 bases matching TRBD2. Germline trimming cut 4 bases from V and 3 bases from J; bases unmatched to any gene: 6. The CDR3 is 13 residues long. Germline V CDR1 and CDR2: SQVTM, ANQGSEA. The CDR3 protein is CSVVLAANYEQYF. The CDR3 DNA is TGCAGCGTTGTTCTAGCGGCCAACTACGAGCAGTACTTC.

The chain employs TRBV5-1 and TRBJ2-1; possible D gene TRBD1, 6 bases. CDR3 length: 14 amino acids. CDR1 is SGHRS and CDR2 is YFSETQ in the germline V gene. V lost 4 bases and J lost 7, with 15 bases in between. The CDR3: CASSPNRVGNEQFF. The CDR3 coding sequence is TGCGCCAGCAGCCCTAACAGGGTTGGGAATGAGCAGTTCTTC.

The gene calls are TRBV7-8 and TRBJ2-5; the D gene is possibly TRBD1 (7 bases). CDR1 SGHVS and CDR2 FQNEAQ come from the germline V gene. The V and J ends lost 1 base and 5 bases respectively, with 17 bases between them. The CDR3 sequence is 16 residues long. CDR3 in amino acids: CASSLGRQGGSETQYF. The CDR3 bases are TGTGCCAGCAGCTTAGGGAGACAGGGAGGATCGGAGACCCAGTACTTC.

The chain combines TRBV5-6 with TRBJ1-6; TRBD1 is a possible D gene (5 bases). V shed 3 bases and J shed 0 bases, with 10 bases lying between them. Germline V CDR1 and CDR2: SGHDT, YYEEEE. The CDR3 runs to 16 residues. Here the CDR3 reads CASSSIDSSYNSPLHF. In DNA form, the CDR3 reads TGTGCCAGCAGCTCGATCGACAGCTCCTATAATTCACCCCTCCACTTT.

This chain joins TRBV4-1 and TRBJ2-5; D is ambiguous. The assigned J gene may be wrong: the sequence end matches TRBJ2-7 better. CDR1 and CDR2 (germline): MGHRA, YSYEKL. The CDR3 length is 12 residues. The CDR3 sequence is CASSQPYYEQYF. The CDR3 coding sequence is TGCGCCAGCAGCCAGCCATACTACGAGCAGTACTTC.

The chain employs TRBV14 and TRBJ2-3; 11 bases align to TRBD2. The CDR3 is 17 residues long. V shed 5 bases and J 6 bases; nucleotides not matched to a gene: 13. CDR1 is SGHDN and CDR2 is FVKESK in the germline V gene. The CDR3 loop reads CASSTRTSGLGMDTQYF. In nucleotides, the CDR3 is TGTGCCAGCAGCACTCGGACTAGCGGGTTAGGGATGGATACGCAGTATTTT. Full variable domain (missing parts from reference TRBV14 and TRBJ2-3): EAGVTQFPSHSVIEKGQTVTLRCDPISGHDNLYWYRRVMGKEIKFLLHFVKESKQDESGMPNNRFLAERTGGTYSTLKVQPAELEDSGVYFCASSTRTSGLGMDTQYFGPGTRLTVL.

V and J are TRBV19 and TRBJ2-7; D possibly corresponds to TRBD2 (5 bases). Trimming removed 4 bases at V and 0 bases at J, with 7 bases between. There are 13 residues in the CDR3. The germline V gene encodes CDR1 LNHDA and CDR2 SQIVND (reference sequence). The CDR3, as DNA: TGTGCCAGTAGTAACGGGAACTCCTACGAGCAGTACTTC. This encodes CASSNGNSYEQYF.

The rearrangement links TRBV4-1 to TRBJ2-7; 7 bases map to TRBD1. The trim removed 4 bases at V and 6 bases at J, leaving 12 bases unmatched. This CDR3 has 15 residues. Germline values: CDR1 MGHRA, CDR2 YSYEKL. The CDR3 DNA sequence: TGCGCCAGCAGCCTATCACAGGGGACGGGTGGCGAGCAGTACTTC. Translated: CASSLSQGTGGEQYF.

V usage is TRBV27 and J usage is TRBJ2-1; 7 nucleotides line up with TRBD2. Germline loops: CDR1 MNHEY, CDR2 SMNVEV (reference sequence). With 9 bases clipped from V and 1 base from J, the junction kept 12 bases outside the gene matches. This CDR3 contains 16 residues. CDR3 protein: CASTRRERISYNEQFF. For the CDR3, the DNA is TGTGCCAGTACCCGGCGGGAGCGGATATCCTACAATGAGCAGTTCTTC.

The chain is built from TRBV2 and TRBJ2-1, with D perhaps TRBD1 (6 bases). The CDR3 is 11 amino acids. V was clipped by 8 bases and J by 8 bases, with 10 bases between them. Germline V gene data show CDR1 as SNHLY and CDR2 as FYNNEI. The CDR3 sequence: CASDYRDEQFF. The CDR3 DNA reads as TGTGCCAGCGATTACAGGGATGAGCAGTTCTTC.

This clone was picked up a small number of times. This chain connects TRBV4-3 to TRBJ2-5; D is unclear. The J call could be wrong; TRBJ2-7 is a better fit for the DNA end. The germline gives CDR1 LGHNA, CDR2 YSLEER. The CDR3 spans 18 residues. CDR3 coding DNA: TGCGCCAGCAGCCAAGAATACCCCCGAGCAGCGCCTCACTACGAGCAGTACTTC. Translation gives CASSQEYPRAAPHYEQYF.

This chain joins TRBV7-6 and TRBJ2-1; TRBD2 matches 9 bases. The CDR3 runs 16 residues. Losses at the gene ends were 2 bases for V and 7 bases for J; bases not matched to a gene: 9. CDR1 is SGHVS, CDR2 FNYEAQ, per germline. This CDR3 reads CASSLRGASGMNEQFF. The DNA of the CDR3 is TGTGCCAGCAGCTTAAGAGGTGCTAGCGGGATGAATGAGCAGTTCTTC.

About this clone itself: Relative to the germline gene, one junction end is altered; a read error may explain this. The chain carries TRBV7-9 and TRBJ1-1; a possible D gene is TRBD1 (5 bases). CDR1 is SEHNR, CDR2 FQNEAQ, per germline (reference sequence). This CDR3 region has 16 residues. The CDR3 DNA is TGTTCCAGCAGTCCACCTCAAGGGAGGGGGAACACTGAAGCTTTCTTT. Protein product: CSSSPPQGRGNTEAFF.

This chain uses TRBV9 with TRBJ2-7; unclear D gene. Trimming removed 0 bases at V and 0 bases at J, with 4 bases between. The CDR3 has 13 residues. The germline V gene has CDR1 SGDLS and CDR2 YYNGEE. The CDR3, as DNA: TGTGCCAGCAGCGTAGCGGGCTCCTACGAGCAGTACTTC. Its translation is CASSVAGSYEQYF.

The CDR3 protein is CASSLTSGRTDGELFF. CDR3 coding DNA: TGTGCCAGCAGTCTGACTAGCGGGAGGACGGACGGGGAGCTGTTTTTT. The chain employs TRBV2 and TRBJ2-2; TRBD2 agrees at 13 bases. J was trimmed by 7 bases and V by 5 bases; bases with no gene match: 7. Germline loops: CDR1 SNHLY, CDR2 FYNNEI. The CDR3 length is 16 residues.

CDR3 region: CASSWALAESLGDTQYF. CDR3 DNA sequence: TGCGCCAGCAGCTGGGCCTTAGCGGAATCCTTGGGAGATACGCAGTATTTT. The chain uses TRBV5-1 and TRBJ2-3, with D perhaps matching TRBD2 (6 bases). Looked up from germline, CDR1 is SGHRS and CDR2 is YFSETQ. V was clipped by 3 bases and J by 5 bases, with 22 bases between them. The CDR3 sequence is 17 residues long.

The V and J genes are TRBV2 and TRBJ1-2; D is possibly TRBD1 (5 bases). Germline lookup yields CDR1 SNHLY and CDR2 FYNNEI. The V end was cut by 3 bases, the J end by 8 bases, with 13 bases between. The CDR3 contains 13 residues. The CDR3 DNA reads TGTGCCAGCAGTGACGGGGGAATCTACGGCTACACCTTC. As protein: CASSDGGIYGYTF.

CDR3 sequence: CASSEIPNQPQHF. Here the CDR3 DNA reads TGTGCCAGCAGTGAAATCCCGAATCAGCCCCAGCATTTT. V is TRBV2 and J is TRBJ1-5; D remains unclear. From germline, CDR1 is SNHLY and CDR2 FYNNEI. The ends were cut back, 2 bases at V and 4 bases at J, with 6 bases in the middle. This CDR3 region has 13 residues.

The chain couples TRBV25-1 to TRBJ2-2, with TRBD1 identical over 7 bases. Losses at the gene ends were 2 bases for V and 4 bases for J; bases not matched to a gene: 1. The CDR3 runs to 14 residues. Germline V lookup: CDR1 MGHDK, CDR2 SYGVNS. CDR3 in amino acids: CASSEDRATGELFF. As DNA, the CDR3 is TGTGCCAGCAGTGAAGACAGGGCCACCGGGGAGCTGTTTTTT.

The CDR3 is CASSSFKGHRYSNQPQHF. Here the CDR3 DNA reads TGTGCCAGCAGTTCTTTTAAAGGACACCGATATAGCAATCAGCCCCAGCATTTT. The genes are TRBV28 and TRBJ1-5; D is perhaps TRBD1 (5 bases). V lost 4 bases and J 0 bases, leaving 19 bases between the germline ends. The CDR3 is 18 amino acids. CDR1 is MDHEN and CDR2 is SYDVKM in the germline V gene.

The genes are TRBV7-9 and TRBJ2-3; unclear D gene. The germline V gene has CDR1 SEHNR and CDR2 FQNEAQ (reference sequence). V was pared by 10 bases and J by 3 bases, with 17 bases between. The CDR3 is 14 amino acids. In nucleotides, the CDR3 is TGTGCCACCATTGAAGGTCCGAGGACAGATACGCAGTATTTT. It translates to CATIEGPRTDTQYF.

This chain joins TRBV4-3 and TRBJ1-5, with D maybe TRBD1 (5 bases). V was trimmed by 0 bases and J by 5 bases, leaving 14 bases between them. This CDR3 is 16 amino acids long. Germline-derived CDR1 and CDR2 are LGHNA and YSLEER. The CDR3, as DNA: TGCGCCAGCAGCCAAGAGTTGACAGCCAGATATCAGCCCCAGCATTTT. Its translation: CASSQELTARYQPQHF.

The chain links TRBV6-4 to TRBJ2-3, with 7 bases fitting TRBD1. In germline, CDR1 is MRHNA, CDR2 SNTAGT. The V and J ends lost 5 bases and 4 bases, in that order; junction bases with no gene match: 6. The CDR3 runs 14 residues. The CDR3 DNA reads TGTGCCAGCAGTAGAACAGGGGACGCAGATACGCAGTATTTT. It codes for CASSRTGDADTQYF.

The chain recombines TRBV9 with TRBJ1-1, with D unclear. The ends were cut back, 0 bases at V and 2 bases at J, with 20 bases in the middle. The CDR3 runs 18 residues. Germline lookup yields CDR1 SGDLS and CDR2 YYNGEE. This CDR3 is CASSVDDLLLGANTEAFF. Here the CDR3 DNA reads TGTGCCAGCAGCGTAGACGACCTACTATTGGGTGCTAACACTGAAGCTTTCTTT.

This rearrangement joins TRBV18 to TRBJ2-1, with 11 bases fitting TRBD1. V was clipped by 3 bases and J by 7 bases; unmatched bases: 5. The CDR3 contains 15 residues. Germline CDR1 KGHSH, CDR2 LQKENI. CDR3 in DNA: TGTGCCAGCTCACCTGGGACAGGGGGTTCAAATGAGCAGTTCTTC. This encodes CASSPGTGGSNEQFF.

This chain connects TRBV30 to TRBJ1-4; 7 bases map to TRBD1. Trimming removed 5 bases from V and 5 bases from J; junction bases left unmatched: 2. This CDR3 comprises 12 residues. Germline CDR1 reads GTSNPN; CDR2 reads SVGIG (reference sequence). CDR3: CAWAGQNEKLFF. DNA of the CDR3: TGTGCCTGGGCGGGACAGAATGAAAAACTGTTTTTT.